The TCR beta chain described here comes from a study of a mutant IDH1 vaccine in newly diagnosed glioma. Study summary: The treated population exhibited a male proportion of around 62%, a female proportion of around 38%, and a mean age of 40.4 years. Every participant had undergone radiotherapy, temozolomide, or both before, and most underwent both.

TCRdb keeps only in-frame clones here, not all; method: immunoSEQ multiplex PCR. This sample carries 60,000 to 85,000 clones, 79% of them seen once, and the ten largest clones take approximately 8.2%. The CDR3 has 16 amino acids. CDR1 and CDR2 from the germline V gene are SGDLS and YYNGEE. Trimming took 4 bases from V and 2 from J, leaving 17 bases between them. Remarks on this clone: Antigen: not known.

Broader study findings: Pseudoprogression seemed unlinked to shifts in top peripheral T cell clonotypes.

Time point reported: baseline, week 1 (first vaccination visit). As for treatment: pre-vaccination baseline after standard-of-care therapy. The donor cohort comprised cases of new WHO grade 3 or 4 IDH1-mutant, ATRX-lost astrocytoma. The chain recombines TRBV9 with TRBJ2-3, with D possibly TRBD2 on 7 matching bases. The TCR sequence derives from a man in his fifties with glioma. The input for sequencing was PBMCs, taken from a glioma patient treated with radiotherapy, temozolomide or both. CDR3 in DNA: TGTGCCAGCAGCTCCCCCCCGGGGGGCGTCACAGATACGCAGTATTTT. As protein: CASSSPPGGVTDTQYF.